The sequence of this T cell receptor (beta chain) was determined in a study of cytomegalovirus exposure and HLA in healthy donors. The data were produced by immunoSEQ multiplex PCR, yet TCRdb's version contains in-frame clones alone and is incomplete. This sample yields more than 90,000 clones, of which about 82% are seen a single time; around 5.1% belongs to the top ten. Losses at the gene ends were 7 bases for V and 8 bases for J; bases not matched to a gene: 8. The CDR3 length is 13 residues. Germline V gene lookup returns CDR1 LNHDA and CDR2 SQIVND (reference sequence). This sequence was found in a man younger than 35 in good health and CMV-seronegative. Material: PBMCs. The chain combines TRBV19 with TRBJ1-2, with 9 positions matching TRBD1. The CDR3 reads CASTRQGVEGYTF. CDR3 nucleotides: TGTGCCAGTACTCGACAGGGGGTGGAAGGCTACACCTTC.